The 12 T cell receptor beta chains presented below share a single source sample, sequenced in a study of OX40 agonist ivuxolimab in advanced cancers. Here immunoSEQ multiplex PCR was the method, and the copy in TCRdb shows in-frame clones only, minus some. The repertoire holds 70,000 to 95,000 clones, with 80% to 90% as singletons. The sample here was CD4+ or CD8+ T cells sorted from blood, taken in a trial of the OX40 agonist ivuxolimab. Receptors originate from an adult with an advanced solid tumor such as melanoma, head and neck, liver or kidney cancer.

The CDR3 region has the DNA TGTGCCTTCTCAGGGGGTCACTACCGGGATACGCAGTATTTT. Protein: CAFSGGHYRDTQYF. This chain uses TRBV5-6 with TRBJ2-3; 7 positions agree with TRBD1. CDR1 is SGHDT and CDR2 is YYEEEE in the germline V gene. The CDR3 spans 14 residues. V lost 10 bases to trimming and J lost 6 bases; unmatched junction nucleotides: 14.

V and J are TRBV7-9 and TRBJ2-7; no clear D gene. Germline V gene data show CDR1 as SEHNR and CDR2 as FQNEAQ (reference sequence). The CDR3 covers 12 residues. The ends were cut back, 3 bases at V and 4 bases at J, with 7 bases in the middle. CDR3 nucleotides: TGTGCCAGCAGCTTTGTCTCATACGAGCAGTACTTC. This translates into CASSFVSYEQYF.

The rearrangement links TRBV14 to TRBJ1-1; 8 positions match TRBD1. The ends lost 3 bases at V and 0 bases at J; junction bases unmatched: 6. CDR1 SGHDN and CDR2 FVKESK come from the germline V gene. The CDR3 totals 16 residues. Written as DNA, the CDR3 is TGTGCCAGCAGCCAGTTGACAGGGGCGGTGAACACTGAAGCTTTCTTT. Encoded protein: CASSQLTGAVNTEAFF. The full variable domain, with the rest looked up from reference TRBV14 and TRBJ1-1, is EAGVTQFPSHSVIEKGQTVTLRCDPISGHDNLYWYRRVMGKEIKFLLHFVKESKQDESGMPNNRFLAERTGGTYSTLKVQPAELEDSGVYFCASSQLTGAVNTEAFFGQGTRLTVV.

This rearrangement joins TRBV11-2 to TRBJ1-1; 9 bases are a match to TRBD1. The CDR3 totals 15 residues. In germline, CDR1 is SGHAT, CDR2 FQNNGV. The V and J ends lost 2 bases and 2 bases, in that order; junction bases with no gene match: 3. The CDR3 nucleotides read TGTGCCAGCAGCTTATGGGACAGGGCCAACACTGAAGCTTTCTTT. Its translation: CASSLWDRANTEAFF.

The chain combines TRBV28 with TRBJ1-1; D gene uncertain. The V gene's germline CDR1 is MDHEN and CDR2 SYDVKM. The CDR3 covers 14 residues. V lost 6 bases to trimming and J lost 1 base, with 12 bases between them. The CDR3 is CASRPHRENTEAFF. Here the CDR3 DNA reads TGTGCCAGCAGGCCCCACCGGGAGAACACTGAAGCTTTCTTT.

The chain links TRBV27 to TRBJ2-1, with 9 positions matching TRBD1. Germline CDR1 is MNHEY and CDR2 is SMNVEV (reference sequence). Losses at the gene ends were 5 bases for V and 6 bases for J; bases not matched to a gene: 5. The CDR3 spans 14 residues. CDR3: CASSGQGRINEQFF. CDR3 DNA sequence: TGTGCCAGCAGTGGACAGGGGAGGATCAATGAGCAGTTCTTC.

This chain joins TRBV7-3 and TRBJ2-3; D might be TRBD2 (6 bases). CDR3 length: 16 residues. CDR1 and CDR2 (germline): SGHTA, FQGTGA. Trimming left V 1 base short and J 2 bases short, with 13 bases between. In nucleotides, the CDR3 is TGTGCCAGCAGCTTAAAGGGACTGCGATCCACAGATACGCAGTATTTT. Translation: CASSLKGLRSTDTQYF.

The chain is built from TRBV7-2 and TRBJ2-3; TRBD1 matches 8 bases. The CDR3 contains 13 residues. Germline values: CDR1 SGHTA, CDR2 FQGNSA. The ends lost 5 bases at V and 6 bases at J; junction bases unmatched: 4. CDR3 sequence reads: CASSLTGVDTQYF. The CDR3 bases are TGTGCCAGCAGCCTGACAGGGGTTGATACGCAGTATTTT.

The chain's CDR3 is CASSKGWTSGGPRYQETQYF. The CDR3 region has the DNA TGTGCCAGCAGCAAAGGGTGGACTAGCGGGGGCCCGAGGTACCAAGAGACCCAGTACTTC. This chain joins TRBV21-1 and TRBJ2-5; the DNA was not used to check the table's D call, TRBD2. TRBV21-1 is labeled a pseudogene. The CDR3 consists of 20 residues.

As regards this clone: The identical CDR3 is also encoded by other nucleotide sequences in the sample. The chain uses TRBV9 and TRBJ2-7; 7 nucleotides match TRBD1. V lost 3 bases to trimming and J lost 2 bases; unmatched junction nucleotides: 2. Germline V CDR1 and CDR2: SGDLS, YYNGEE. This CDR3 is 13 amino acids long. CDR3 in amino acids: CASSGQGAYEQYF. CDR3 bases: TGTGCCAGCAGCGGCCAGGGGGCCTACGAGCAGTACTTC. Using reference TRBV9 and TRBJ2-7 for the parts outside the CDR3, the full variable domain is DSGVTQTPKHLITATGQRVTLRCSPRSGDLSVYWYQQSLDQGLQFLIQYYNGEERAKGNILERFSAQQFPDLHSELNLSSLELGDSALYFCASSGQGAYEQYFGPGTRLTVT.

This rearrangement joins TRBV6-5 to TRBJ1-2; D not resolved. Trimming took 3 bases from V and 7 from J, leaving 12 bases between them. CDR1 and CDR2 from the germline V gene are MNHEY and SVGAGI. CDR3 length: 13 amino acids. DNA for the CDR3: TGTGCCAGCAGTTATAGCAGGCCGCTTGGCTACACCTTC. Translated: CASSYSRPLGYTF.

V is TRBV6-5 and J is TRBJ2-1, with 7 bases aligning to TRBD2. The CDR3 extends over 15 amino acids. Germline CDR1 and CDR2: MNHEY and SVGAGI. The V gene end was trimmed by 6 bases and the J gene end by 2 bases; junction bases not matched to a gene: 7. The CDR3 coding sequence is TGTGCCAGCAGACCACTGGGGGGGGCCTACAATGAGCAGTTCTTC. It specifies CASRPLGGAYNEQFF.